The clone carrying this TCR beta chain was seen at least ten times. This sample is part of a study of regulatory T cells in long-lasting Graves disease. Time point noted: newly diagnosed GD, antithyroid drugs for less than 3 months. Making the TCR library involved RNA that had been extracted from PBMCs. The authors built TCR beta libraries using iRepertoire HTBI primers and Arm-PCR of CDR3 regions. A single record per CDR3 protein comes from TCRdb applying MiXCR to the multiplex PCR reads. The table has some 410,000 distinct CDR3 sequences, approximately 16% seen once. The CDR3 has 16 residues. V trimming: 5 bases; J trimming: 4 bases; junction bases outside the gene matches: 12. CDR1 SEHNR and CDR2 FQNEAQ come from the germline V gene (reference sequence). These sequences were also reported in another study, on T cells in Graves' hyperthyroidism and ophthalmopathy.

The chain uses TRBV7-9 and TRBJ2-5; 8 bases agree with TRBD1. Sequencing used peripheral blood mononuclear cells (PBMCs), obtained at new diagnosis, from a patient treated with antithyroid drugs. The source is a young woman with Graves disease. CDR3 nucleotide sequence: TGTGCCAGCAGCCCCCGTCCAGGGGGCGCGGGAGAGACCCAGTACTTC. This codes for CASSPRPGGAGETQYF.